This note documents a single TCR beta chain sequence. Its antigen remains unidentified. PCR amplification relied on 60 Vbeta primers (plus 13 Jbeta primers). Methods used by the authors: It was a later analysis that counted 83 million or so unique TCR beta chains, of which approximately 9.9 million were shared. The protocol was immunoSEQ multiplex PCR, while the TCRdb copy is restricted to in-frame clones and leaves out a portion. D and trimming come from the DNA, and the V and J calls and clone size come from that table. Here the sample spans roughly 120,000 clones, about four fifths being singletons. These data originate in a study of cytomegalovirus exposure and HLA in healthy donors. Findings and limits, study-wide: As confirmed in vitro, three CMV-associated chains were specific for CMV antigens. TCR beta sequences reportedly predicted the HLA-A and HLA-B alleles of most subjects accurately. Later analysis identified a missense DCLRE1C variant that was linked to TCR beta V- and J-gene trimming.

CDR1 is MNHEY, CDR2 SMNVEV, per germline (reference sequence). Trimming took off 6 bases at V and 5 bases at J, with 11 bases between the two ends. The CDR3 sequence is 13 residues long. This receptor was obtained from a human donor in good health. What was sequenced was PBMCs. This sequence joins TRBV27 and TRBJ2-1; the D is unclear. The CDR3 DNA reads as TGTGCCAGCAGACGAACTACGGACAATGAGCAGTTCTTC. This translates into CASRRTTDNEQFF.